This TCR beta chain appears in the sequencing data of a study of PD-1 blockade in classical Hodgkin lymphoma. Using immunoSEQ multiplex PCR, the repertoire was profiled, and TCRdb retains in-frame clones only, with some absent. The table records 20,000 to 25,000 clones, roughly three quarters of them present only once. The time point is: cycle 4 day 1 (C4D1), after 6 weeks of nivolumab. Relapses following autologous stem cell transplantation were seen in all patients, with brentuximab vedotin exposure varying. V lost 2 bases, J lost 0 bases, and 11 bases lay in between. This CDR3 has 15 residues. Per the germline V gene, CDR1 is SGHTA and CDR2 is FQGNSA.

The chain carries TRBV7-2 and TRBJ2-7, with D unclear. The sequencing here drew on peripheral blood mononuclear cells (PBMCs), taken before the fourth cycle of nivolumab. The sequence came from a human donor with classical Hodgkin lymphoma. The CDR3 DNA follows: TGTGCCAGCAGCTTAACCGCGGACGCCTCCTACGAGCAGTACTTC. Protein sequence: CASSLTADASYEQYF.